What follows are 5 T cell receptor beta chains derived from one specimen sequenced in a study of T cell changes during pregnancy in multiple sclerosis (dated by TCRdb to about 2019). The receptor library was made with the immunoSEQ multiplex PCR assay. TCRdb took over this immuneACCESS table, retaining in-frame rearrangements with V and J assigned. Such tables are incomplete; in checked studies, under half of the missing clones stem from an unresolved V gene, and the remainder is unexplained. This sample lists 30,000 to 45,000 clones; 88% were detected once. Roughly 0.58% of the sample rests with the top ten. The starting material was CD4+ T cells from peripheral blood mononuclear cells, obtained in the first trimester of pregnancy. The receptors were gathered from a female donor with multiple sclerosis, enrolled in a pregnancy study.

The V gene is TRBV6-5, the J gene TRBJ1-4, with D perhaps TRBD1 (5 bases). With 9 bases removed from V and 1 base from J, the gap between germline ends came to 12 bases. The CDR3 totals 14 residues. Germline V gives CDR1 MNHEY, CDR2 SVGAGI. The CDR3 sequence is CASSRGRTNEKLFF. DNA for the CDR3: TGTGCCAGTTCGCGGGGCAGAACTAATGAAAAACTGTTTTTT.

The chain employs TRBV2 and TRBJ2-1, with 15 bases fitting TRBD2. Germline values: CDR1 SNHLY, CDR2 FYNNEI. After removal of 6 bases from V and 0 bases from J, the junction contained 6 bases not matched to a gene. This CDR3 is 18 amino acids long. The CDR3 region is CASSPGLAGGSSYNEQFF. The CDR3 nucleotides read TGTGCCAGCAGCCCGGGACTAGCGGGGGGAAGCTCCTACAATGAGCAGTTCTTC.

The chain recombines TRBV6-1 with TRBJ1-2; tentatively, D is TRBD1 (6 bases). The CDR3 loop spans 14 amino acids. The V end was cut by 10 bases, the J end by 0 bases, with 15 bases between. The V gene's germline CDR1 is MNHNS and CDR2 SASEGT. The CDR3 region has the DNA TGTGCCAACCCGCGGACAGACCCTAACTATGGCTACACCTTC. It codes for CANPRTDPNYGYTF.

The CDR3 protein is CASSQVGRIRNEQFF. CDR3 DNA: TGCGCCAGCAGCCAAGTTGGGAGGATTCGGAATGAGCAGTTCTTC. The chain couples TRBV4-1 to TRBJ2-1, with D perhaps matching TRBD2 (6 bases). CDR3 length equals 15 residues. V shed 1 base and J shed 7 bases, with 14 bases lying between them. Germline values: CDR1 MGHRA, CDR2 YSYEKL.

V gene TRBV9 combines with J gene TRBJ1-2; no clear D gene. This CDR3 contains 15 residues. With 4 bases removed from V and 1 base from J, the gap between germline ends came to 14 bases. Germline values: CDR1 SGDLS, CDR2 YYNGEE. The CDR3 coding sequence is TGTGCCAGCAGCCCCCGTTCGGAGGTTAACTATGGCTACACCTTC. Translated: CASSPRSEVNYGYTF.